Listed here are 9 T cell receptor beta chains from one sample, sequenced in a study of cytomegalovirus exposure and HLA in healthy donors. The PCR was carried out with 60 Vbeta primers and 13 Jbeta primers. Sequencing used immunoSEQ multiplex PCR; TCRdb keeps in-frame clones, though not all of them. This sample has roughly 230,000 clones, with about 93% found just once. What was sequenced was PBMCs. The origin of the receptors is a girl aged 2 to 10 in good health and CMV-seronegative.

This chain connects TRBV25-1 to TRBJ2-1; 12 bases align to TRBD2. The V and J ends lost 7 bases and 7 bases, in that order; junction bases with no gene match: 8. The CDR3 spans 15 residues. Germline CDR1 is MGHDK and CDR2 is SYGVNS. CDR3 in amino acids: CASTPRLAGDNEQFF. CDR3 sequence (DNA): TGTGCCAGCACCCCTCGACTAGCGGGAGATAATGAGCAGTTCTTC.

This sequence joins TRBV27 and TRBJ2-5; the D gene is possibly TRBD2 (7 bases). Germline V gene sequence: CDR1 MNHEY, CDR2 SMNVEV (reference sequence). Between the trimmed V and J ends, which lost 0 bases and 7 bases, there was a span of 24 bases. The CDR3 length is 18 residues. CDR3 amino acids: CASSLSGGGWDLSGTQYF. In nucleotides, the CDR3 is TGTGCCAGCAGTTTATCAGGGGGGGGGTGGGACCTTTCGGGGACCCAGTACTTC.

V and J are TRBV10-2 and TRBJ1-5; TRBD1 might be the D (5 bases). The CDR3 has 14 residues. V was cut by 4 bases and J by 2 bases, with 9 bases left in between. The germline CDR1 and CDR2 sequences are WSHSY and SAAADI. As DNA, the CDR3 is TGCGCCAGCAGTGCGGGGGTTGGCAATCAGCCCCAGCATTTT. This translates into CASSAGVGNQPQHF.

The J gene is TRBJ2-1, the V gene TRBV7-3; 7 bases line up with TRBD1. Unmatched junction bases numbered 10, after V lost 5 bases and J lost 6 bases. CDR3 length: 15 residues. CDR1 and CDR2 (germline): SGHTA, FQGTGA. The CDR3 loop reads CASSAGQGVFNEQFF. The CDR3 DNA sequence: TGTGCCAGCAGCGCGGGCCAGGGGGTTTTCAATGAGCAGTTCTTC.

This chain uses TRBV7-6 with TRBJ1-1, with a tentative D call TRBD1 (5 bases). This CDR3 spans 15 amino acids. Trimming removed 5 bases from V and 4 bases from J, with 17 bases in between. The germline CDR1 and CDR2 sequences are SGHVS and FNYEAQ. The CDR3 DNA reads TGTGCCAGCAGCCAAAAGACAGTCTGGGGCACTGAAGCTTTCTTT. Translating it yields CASSQKTVWGTEAFF.

The V call is TRBV6-5, the J call TRBJ2-1; D possibly corresponds to TRBD2 (8 bases). V was trimmed by 6 bases and J by 9 bases, leaving 18 bases between them. The CDR3 has 14 amino acids. Germline CDR1 reads MNHEY; CDR2 reads SVGAGI. In DNA form, the CDR3 reads TGTGCCAGCAGAGCTATAGCGGGACAGAGTGAGCAGTTCTTC. Its protein is CASRAIAGQSEQFF.

The chain uses TRBV5-4 and TRBJ1-1; D ambiguous. V dropped 5 bases and J dropped 1 base, with 12 bases sitting between them. CDR1 and CDR2 from the germline V gene are SGHNT and YYREEE (reference sequence). The CDR3 is 14 residues long. CDR3 amino acids: CASRFQGGNTEAFF. In DNA, the CDR3 is TGTGCCAGCAGGTTCCAAGGAGGGAACACTGAAGCTTTCTTT.

In DNA form, the CDR3 reads TGTGCCAGCAGTTTACAGCAGGGCGAGCAGTTCTTC. This gives the protein CASSLQQGEQFF. V and J are TRBV7-3 and TRBJ2-1; D is possibly TRBD1 (5 bases). V lost 6 bases and J 10 bases, leaving 13 bases between the germline ends. Germline CDR1 is SGHTA and CDR2 is FQGTGA. The CDR3 spans 12 residues. Drawing the rest from reference TRBV7-3 and TRBJ2-1, the complete variable domain is GAGVSQTPSNKVTEKGKYVELRCDPISGHTALYWYRQSLGQGPEFLIYFQGTGAADDSGLPNDRFFAVRPEGSVSTLKIQRTERGDSAVYLCASSLQQGEQFFGPGTRLTVL.

The V and J genes are TRBV27 and TRBJ2-1; possible D gene TRBD2, 6 bases. This CDR3 is 16 amino acids long. Germline V lookup: CDR1 MNHEY, CDR2 SMNVEV (reference sequence). Deletions cut 2 bases from V and 0 bases from J, with 11 bases between. In DNA, the CDR3 is TGTGCCAGCAGTTTAGGCGGGGCCAGCTCCTACAATGAGCAGTTCTTC. Amino acids: CASSLGGASSYNEQFF.